The entry below describes one TCR beta chain. Its specificity is unknown. This CDR3 is also generated by other DNA sequences in the sample. The source of the sample is a study of OX40 agonist ivuxolimab in advanced cancers. Looking at the study overall: Patients enrolled in dose escalation were diagnosed with hepatocellular carcinoma, melanoma, renal cell or head and neck cancer.

TCRdb's copy holds only in-frame clones and misses some; the assay was immunoSEQ multiplex PCR. Of more than 45,000 clones listed, approximately 88% are singletons. Germline CDR1 and CDR2: SGHRS and YFSETQ. Trimming shortened V by 4 bases and J by 5 bases, and 15 bases separated the two germline ends. The CDR3 extends over 14 amino acids. The study's findings and limits: In the 0.1 to 3.0 mg/kg range, CD4+ and CD8+ blood T cells had expanded clonally by week 6.

V gene TRBV5-1 combines with J gene TRBJ1-1, with D possibly matching TRBD1 (6 bases). Sequences were derived from CD4+ or CD8+ T cells sorted from blood, sampled in a trial of the OX40 agonist ivuxolimab. The receptor was derived from an adult with an advanced solid tumor such as melanoma, head and neck, liver or kidney cancer. The CDR3 DNA reads as TGCGCCAGCAGCCTTGCGGGGGGCGGTACTGAAGCTTTCTTT. This codes for CASSLAGGGTEAFF.